This entry describes one TCR beta chain. Using immunoSEQ multiplex PCR, the repertoire was profiled, and TCRdb retains in-frame clones only, with some absent. The sample has around 140,000 clones; about 94% are singletons. The data stem from a study of T cell responses to AZD1222 COVID-19 vaccine. Here the sequenced sample was peripheral blood, taken on day 0 of AZD1222 vaccination. The receptor's source is an adult in good health.

The CDR3 coding sequence is TGTGCCAGCAGTTCCCAGGGGAAAGGGGATTGGCAGCCCCAGCATTTT. It codes for CASSSQGKGDWQPQHF. The V and J genes are TRBV6-2 or TRBV6-3 and TRBJ1-5; maybe TRBD1 (6 bases). There are 16 residues in the CDR3. The V and J ends lost 4 bases and 7 bases respectively, with 20 bases between them. Germline V gene sequence: CDR1 MNHEY, CDR2 SVGEGT.